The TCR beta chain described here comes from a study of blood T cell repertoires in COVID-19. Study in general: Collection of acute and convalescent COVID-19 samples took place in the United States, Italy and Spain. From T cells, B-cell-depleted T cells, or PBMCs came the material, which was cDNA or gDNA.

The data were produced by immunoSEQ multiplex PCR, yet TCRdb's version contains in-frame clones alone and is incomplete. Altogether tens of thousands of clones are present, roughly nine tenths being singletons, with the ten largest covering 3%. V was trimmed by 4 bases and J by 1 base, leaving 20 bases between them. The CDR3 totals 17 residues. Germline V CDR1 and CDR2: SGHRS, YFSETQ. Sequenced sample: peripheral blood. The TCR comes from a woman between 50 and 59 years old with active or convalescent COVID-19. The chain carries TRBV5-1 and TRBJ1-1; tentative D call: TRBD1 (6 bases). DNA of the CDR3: TGCGCCAGCAGCCGCCGACGGGCAGGGGAGGGGAACACTGAAGCTTTCTTT. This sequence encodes CASSRRRAGEGNTEAFF.